The 17 T cell receptor beta chains below were found in one sample sequenced in a study of blood T cell repertoires in COVID-19. Here immunoSEQ multiplex PCR was the method, and the copy in TCRdb shows in-frame clones only, minus some. This table holds 250,000 to 350,000 clones, roughly 88% found once. The sequenced sample was peripheral blood. The source of these receptors is a woman under 40 who had recovered from COVID-19.

The chain joins TRBV27 to TRBJ2-5, with D perhaps TRBD2 (6 bases). CDR3 size: 15 residues. Germline V gene lookup returns CDR1 MNHEY and CDR2 SMNVEV (reference sequence). The V and J ends lost 5 bases and 6 bases respectively, with 19 bases between them. The CDR3 bases are TGTGCCAGCAGTAGTCCCAGGAGGGCTTTAAAGACCCAGTACTTC. Translating gives CASSSPRRALKTQYF.

The gene calls are TRBV28 and TRBJ1-4; D might be TRBD1 (5 bases). The V and J ends lost 8 bases and 0 bases respectively, with 13 bases between them. CDR1 MDHEN and CDR2 SYDVKM come from the germline V gene. The CDR3 contains 15 residues. The CDR3 DNA follows: TGTGCCAGCGGCGGCCCGGGGGCAACTAATGAAAAACTGTTTTTT. Translation gives CASGGPGATNEKLFF.

The chain couples TRBV28 to TRBJ1-1; 8 bases agree with TRBD1. The CDR3 covers 15 residues. Germline CDR1 and CDR2: MDHEN and SYDVKM. After removal of 6 bases from V and 2 bases from J, the junction contained 8 bases not matched to a gene. CDR3 in amino acids: CASSSSGQGNTEAFF. The CDR3 coding sequence is TGTGCCAGCAGCTCCTCAGGACAGGGAAACACTGAAGCTTTCTTT.

In its sample, this clone was seen a few times. The chain combines TRBV7-2 with TRBJ2-3; tentative D call: TRBD2 (5 bases). The CDR3 spans 15 residues. Germline V gene data show CDR1 as SGHTA and CDR2 as FQGNSA. V was trimmed by 3 bases and J by 0 bases, leaving 10 bases between them. CDR3 in DNA: TGTGCCAGCAGCTTCGACTATTCTAGCACAGATACGCAGTATTTT. Encoded protein: CASSFDYSSTDTQYF.

V usage is TRBV6-5 and J usage is TRBJ1-2, with a possible D match to TRBD1 (6 bases). Germline CDR1 reads MNHEY; CDR2 reads SVGAGI. The CDR3 is 13 amino acids. The V end lost 6 bases, the J end lost 2 bases, and 10 bases lay between the germline ends. CDR3 protein: CASRSGQNYGYTF. The CDR3 bases are TGTGCCAGCAGATCGGGACAAAACTATGGCTACACCTTC.

V and J are TRBV6-6 and TRBJ1-6; 8 bases are shared with TRBD1. With V trimmed by 2 bases and J by 7 bases, 7 bases remained unmatched. Germline V CDR1 and CDR2: MNHNY, SVGAGI (reference sequence). The CDR3 contains 16 residues. CDR3 nucleotide sequence: TGTGCCAGCAGTTACCCGCCGGGACAGGAAAATTCACCCCTCCACTTT. This encodes CASSYPPGQENSPLHF.

The chain employs TRBV5-1 and TRBJ1-1; a weak D match, TRBD1 (6 bases). Germline V CDR1 and CDR2: SGHRS, YFSETQ. Deletions cut 3 bases from V and 0 bases from J, with 9 bases between. This CDR3 has 14 amino acids. CDR3 sequence reads: CASSSDRLNTEAFF. CDR3 DNA sequence: TGCGCCAGCAGCTCGGACAGACTGAACACTGAAGCTTTCTTT.

The rearrangement links TRBV5-1 to TRBJ1-2; 7 bases are a match to TRBD1. Trimming took 2 bases from V and 5 from J; bases not matched to a gene: 6. Germline V gene lookup returns CDR1 SGHRS and CDR2 YFSETQ. CDR3 size: 14 residues. CDR3 sequence: CASSFGTESYGYTF. As DNA, the CDR3 is TGCGCCAGCAGCTTCGGGACAGAAAGTTATGGCTACACCTTC.

DNA for the CDR3: TGTGCCAGCAGAAAGGGGGAGACCCAGTACTTC. Translated, it gives CASRKGETQYF. The chain has TRBV7-9 and TRBJ2-5; a weak D match, TRBD1 (5 bases). CDR1 SEHNR and CDR2 FQNEAQ come from the germline V gene (reference sequence). The CDR3 covers 11 residues. Trimming stripped 6 bases from V and 5 bases from J, with 7 bases between.

This chain uses TRBV19 with TRBJ1-5, with a weak D call TRBD1 (6 bases). CDR3 size: 15 residues. Looked up from germline, CDR1 is LNHDA and CDR2 is SQIVND (reference sequence). Trimming removed 4 bases at V and 0 bases at J, with 10 bases between. The CDR3 sequence: CASSTQGNSNQPQHF. CDR3 nucleotide sequence: TGTGCCAGTAGTACTCAGGGGAATAGCAATCAGCCCCAGCATTTT.

As concerns this clone: This specimen includes other DNA sequences encoding the same CDR3. This chain joins TRBV5-1 and TRBJ2-6, with D maybe TRBD2 (5 bases). Germline V CDR1 and CDR2: SGHRS, YFSETQ. The V and J ends lost 4 bases and 2 bases respectively, with 10 bases between them. The CDR3 has 15 residues. The CDR3 DNA reads TGCGCCAGCAGCGAGGGCCAGGCTGGGGCCAACGTCCTGACTTTC. Amino acid sequence: CASSEGQAGANVLTF.

This clone was seen a single time. DNA of the CDR3: TGTGCCAGCAGCCCTAGGACTGGCGCGAACACCGGGGAGCTGTTTTTT. This gives the protein CASSPRTGANTGELFF. J is TRBJ2-2 and V is TRBV7-8; tentatively, D is TRBD2 (5 bases). The CDR3 is made up of 16 amino acids. CDR1 is SGHVS, CDR2 FQNEAQ, per germline. The V end was cut by 5 bases, the J end by 0 bases, with 13 bases between.

The CDR3 sequence: CASSLSGGNGYTF. As DNA, the CDR3 is TGTGCCAGCAGTCTCTCAGGGGGCAATGGCTACACCTTC. The chain employs TRBV7-3 and TRBJ1-2, with TRBD1 matching 8 bases. With V trimmed by 6 bases and J by 6 bases, 6 bases remained unmatched. The germline gives CDR1 SGHTA, CDR2 FQGTGA. This CDR3 is 13 amino acids long.

Written as DNA, the CDR3 is TGTGCCATCGGGGGGGGTGAAAATTCACCCCTCCACTTT. Its translation is CAIGGGENSPLHF. V and J are TRBV10-3 and TRBJ1-6, with a weak D call TRBD1 (5 bases). The V end lost 8 bases, the J end lost 7 bases, and 12 bases lay between the germline ends. The length of the CDR3 is 13 residues. Per germline, CDR1 ENHRY and CDR2 SYGVKD.

V and J are TRBV6-2 or TRBV6-3 and TRBJ1-4; TRBD1 matches 9 bases. This CDR3 is built from 15 residues. V gave up 6 bases and J gave up 8 bases; unmatched junction bases: 10. CDR1 is MNHEY and CDR2 is SVGEGT in the germline V gene. The CDR3 spells CASSRRTGEGEKLFF. The CDR3 nucleotides read TGTGCCAGCAGCCGACGGACAGGGGAAGGCGAAAAACTGTTTTTT.

The chain couples TRBV5-4 to TRBJ2-1, with 11 bases matching TRBD1. The CDR3 consists of 17 residues. CDR1 is SGHNT and CDR2 is YYREEE in the germline V gene (reference sequence). V gave up 0 bases and J gave up 2 bases; unmatched junction bases: 4. Here the CDR3 reads CASSLARTGGAYNEQFF. For the CDR3, the DNA is TGTGCCAGCAGCTTGGCCCGGACAGGGGGCGCCTACAATGAGCAGTTCTTC.

V gene TRBV9 combines with J gene TRBJ1-2, with 7 bases lining up with TRBD1. With V trimmed by 2 bases and J by 3 bases, 7 bases remained unmatched. Germline loops: CDR1 SGDLS, CDR2 YYNGEE. CDR3 length: 15 residues. The CDR3 loop reads CASSVGQSLYYGYTF. CDR3 in DNA: TGTGCCAGCAGCGTGGGACAGTCTCTTTACTATGGCTACACCTTC.